The 8 T cell receptor beta chains presented below share a single source sample, sequenced in a study of control samples from healthy donors and cancer patients. The repertoire was sequenced with immunoSEQ multiplex PCR; TCRdb's copy has only in-frame clones and lacks some. Here the sample spans about 120,000 clones, 87% being singletons. Sequenced input: blood. Receptor source: a man younger than 40 in good health.

V gene TRBV15 combines with J gene TRBJ1-1; D ambiguous. The CDR3 is 13 residues long. Germline V gene sequence: CDR1 LNHNV, CDR2 YYDKDF (reference sequence). Trimming took 0 bases from V and 5 from J, leaving 7 bases between them. The CDR3 DNA reads as TGTGCCACCAGCAGAGAGGGAGGGACTGAAGCTTTCTTT. It codes for CATSREGGTEAFF.

The J gene is TRBJ1-4, the V gene TRBV15; D remains unclear. Germline lookup yields CDR1 LNHNV and CDR2 YYDKDF (reference sequence). V shed 5 bases and J shed 10 bases, with 5 bases lying between them. The CDR3 covers 10 residues. CDR3 bases: TGTGCCACCAGCGGGTTAAAACTGTTTTTT. Translated: CATSGLKLFF.

The chain uses TRBV2 and TRBJ2-7; 7 bases are shared with TRBD1. After removal of 6 bases from V and 3 bases from J, the junction contained 5 bases not matched to a gene. Germline V gene sequence: CDR1 SNHLY, CDR2 FYNNEI. This CDR3 is built from 13 residues. CDR3 bases: TGTGCCAGCAGAAGGGACAGTCTCTACGAGCAGTACGTC. This gives the protein CASRRDSLYEQYV.

In DNA, the CDR3 is TGTGCCAGCAGCTTAGTGGACACGGAATCTCCTACCTACGAGCAGTACTTC. Residues: CASSLVDTESPTYEQYF. The V and J genes are TRBV13 and TRBJ2-7; D is perhaps TRBD1 (5 bases). The V gene lost 1 base and the J gene lost 2 bases, with 18 bases spanning the gap. This CDR3 is built from 17 residues. Germline V gene lookup returns CDR1 PRHDT and CDR2 FYEKMQ (reference sequence).

The V call is TRBV25-1, the J call TRBJ1-4; no firm D call. The CDR3 is 14 residues long. Germline CDR1 MGHDK, CDR2 SYGVNS. The germline V and J ends were trimmed by 2 bases and 3 bases, with 7 bases remaining between them. The CDR3 spells CASSEVRPNEKLFF. The CDR3 nucleotides are TGTGCCAGCAGTGAAGTCCGTCCTAATGAAAAACTGTTTTTT.

CDR3 sequence (DNA): TGTGCCACACAAGAGGGGGGTGGCCTCAATCAGCCCCAGCATTTT. It translates to CATQEGGGLNQPQHF. This chain links TRBV15 with TRBJ1-5; possible D gene TRBD1, 6 bases. The CDR3 extends over 15 amino acids. Germline-derived CDR1 and CDR2 are LNHNV and YYDKDF (reference sequence). V lost 9 bases, J lost 3 bases, and 18 bases lay in between.

The chain joins TRBV7-2 to TRBJ2-5; 16 bases fit TRBD2. V gave up 5 bases and J gave up 2 bases; unmatched junction bases: 8. CDR1 and CDR2 (germline): SGHTA, FQGNSA. The CDR3 runs 18 residues. CDR3 region: CASSPMPGLAGGQETQYF. The CDR3 bases are TGTGCCAGCAGCCCCATGCCGGGACTAGCGGGGGGGCAAGAGACCCAGTACTTC.

This clone was counted once. The chain has TRBV18 and TRBJ2-1; 8 bases fit TRBD2. Germline CDR1 reads KGHSH; CDR2 reads LQKENI. This CDR3 is 15 amino acids long. J was trimmed by 7 bases and V by 6 bases; bases with no gene match: 11. The CDR3 sequence: CASSPPGGGRNEQFF. The CDR3 DNA reads TGTGCCAGCTCCCCCCCGGGGGGGGGCCGGAATGAGCAGTTCTTC.